This is a list of T cell receptor beta chains from one sample in a study of blood T cell repertoires in COVID-19. TCRdb's table, derived via immunoSEQ multiplex PCR, lists solely in-frame clones and lacks some. The sample consists of roughly 250,000 clones, about 80% of them appearing once. The material sequenced was PBMCs or T cells enriched from blood (not recorded which). The receptors here all came from a woman in her forties who had been exposed to COVID-19. Both conserved end residues are part of each CDR3. Each record gives: V gene, J gene, D gene, CDR3 protein. D genes are given only for firm matches.

v_gene: TRBV5-6
j_gene: TRBJ2-7
d_gene: NA
CDR3aa: CASSLMGGYEQYF

v_gene: TRBV27
j_gene: TRBJ1-5
d_gene: TRBD1
CDR3aa: CASSPGQGRASNQPQHF

v_gene: TRBV12-5
j_gene: TRBJ2-1
d_gene: NA
CDR3aa: CASGPGLSHNEQFF

v_gene: TRBV7-8
j_gene: TRBJ2-5
d_gene: TRBD2
CDR3aa: CASSPPFRTRSQETQYF

v_gene: TRBV10-3
j_gene: TRBJ2-7
d_gene: TRBD2
CDR3aa: CAIGTSGGMEQYF

v_gene: TRBV7-3
j_gene: TRBJ2-1
d_gene: TRBD2
CDR3aa: CASSRGAGGPYEQFF

v_gene: TRBV4-2
j_gene: TRBJ2-7
d_gene: NA
CDR3aa: CASSQGDARATYEQYF

v_gene: TRBV6-1
j_gene: TRBJ1-1
d_gene: TRBD1
CDR3aa: CASSDTTGGTEAFF

v_gene: TRBV7-3
j_gene: TRBJ2-3
d_gene: NA
CDR3aa: CASSKNQGDTQYF

v_gene: TRBV19
j_gene: TRBJ1-6
d_gene: TRBD1
CDR3aa: CASSSGTGAYNSPLHF

v_gene: TRBV2
j_gene: TRBJ1-2
d_gene: NA
CDR3aa: CASSEDRNNYGYTF

v_gene: TRBV5-1
j_gene: TRBJ2-1
d_gene: NA
CDR3aa: CASSLVASNEQFF

v_gene: TRBV6-2/TRBV6-3
j_gene: TRBJ2-3
d_gene: TRBD2
CDR3aa: CASSPTSSGGADTQYF

v_gene: TRBV10-3
j_gene: TRBJ1-5
d_gene: NA
CDR3aa: CAIRQGNNQPQHF

v_gene: TRBV4-1
j_gene: TRBJ1-1
d_gene: TRBD1
CDR3aa: CASSRRQGAEAFF

v_gene: TRBV11-3
j_gene: TRBJ1-1
d_gene: NA
CDR3aa: CASSQGIGETIRAFF

v_gene: TRBV6-5
j_gene: TRBJ1-1
d_gene: NA
CDR3aa: CASSTDTEAFF

v_gene: TRBV7-9
j_gene: TRBJ1-6
d_gene: NA
CDR3aa: CASSLAGSSPLHF

v_gene: TRBV3-1/TRBV3-2
j_gene: TRBJ1-2
d_gene: NA
CDR3aa: CASSQGIRTAHGAGYTF

v_gene: TRBV29-1
j_gene: TRBJ2-3
d_gene: TRBD1
CDR3aa: CSVVGEDRVLTDTQYF

v_gene: TRBV28
j_gene: TRBJ1-2
d_gene: NA
CDR3aa: CASTISGRGYTF

v_gene: TRBV5-6
j_gene: TRBJ1-1
d_gene: NA
CDR3aa: CASSLGGHLMAFF

v_gene: TRBV7-2
j_gene: TRBJ1-1
d_gene: TRBD1
CDR3aa: CASSRGTVNTEAFF

v_gene: TRBV9
j_gene: TRBJ1-4
d_gene: TRBD1
CDR3aa: CASSPRQGAAGEKLFF

v_gene: TRBV12-3/TRBV12-4
j_gene: TRBJ1-2
d_gene: NA
CDR3aa: CASSFRQGWGYTF

v_gene: TRBV13
j_gene: TRBJ1-1
d_gene: NA
CDR3aa: CASSLFLSEAFF

v_gene: TRBV5-4
j_gene: TRBJ2-4
d_gene: NA
CDR3aa: CASSTHRDAKNIQYF

v_gene: TRBV30
j_gene: TRBJ2-1
d_gene: NA
CDR3aa: CAWSYSASLNNEQFF

v_gene: TRBV28
j_gene: TRBJ1-6
d_gene: TRBD1
CDR3aa: CASSPTGGRSPLHF

v_gene: TRBV30
j_gene: TRBJ1-6
d_gene: TRBD1
CDR3aa: CAWSHRDRMNSPLHF

v_gene: TRBV29-1
j_gene: TRBJ2-7
d_gene: NA
CDR3aa: CSVQRDYEQYF

v_gene: TRBV7-3
j_gene: TRBJ1-1
d_gene: NA
CDR3aa: CASSSRTDTAGEAFF

v_gene: TRBV5-1
j_gene: TRBJ2-1
d_gene: TRBD2
CDR3aa: CASSRERGHEQFF

v_gene: TRBV5-5
j_gene: TRBJ2-3
d_gene: TRBD1
CDR3aa: CASSLQGADTQYF

v_gene: TRBV18
j_gene: TRBJ1-3
d_gene: TRBD1
CDR3aa: CASSLGQGSGNTIYF

v_gene: TRBV13
j_gene: TRBJ2-7
d_gene: TRBD1
CDR3aa: CASSLGRGLREQYF

v_gene: TRBV30
j_gene: TRBJ2-3
d_gene: NA
CDR3aa: CALTGGWADTQYF

v_gene: TRBV4-2
j_gene: TRBJ1-4
d_gene: NA
CDR3aa: CASSQDRSGGWEKLFF

v_gene: TRBV7-2
j_gene: TRBJ2-2
d_gene: TRBD1
CDR3aa: CASSLLLPGQVISGELFF

v_gene: TRBV3-1/TRBV3-2
j_gene: TRBJ2-1
d_gene: TRBD2
CDR3aa: CASSPRRSGGYNEQFF

v_gene: TRBV6-4
j_gene: TRBJ1-6
d_gene: NA
CDR3aa: CASSEGRYNSPLHF

v_gene: TRBV5-1
j_gene: TRBJ1-5
d_gene: NA
CDR3aa: CASSLAPGAENQPQHF

v_gene: TRBV6-2/TRBV6-3
j_gene: TRBJ1-1
d_gene: NA
CDR3aa: CASSYWQGEAFF

v_gene: TRBV6-8
j_gene: TRBJ1-1
d_gene: TRBD1
CDR3aa: CASSGRGRIRQNTEAFF

v_gene: TRBV7-2
j_gene: TRBJ1-4
d_gene: NA
CDR3aa: CASSPPADSREKLFF

v_gene: TRBV4-2
j_gene: TRBJ2-7
d_gene: TRBD2
CDR3aa: CASSQGRGDASYEQYF

v_gene: TRBV24-1
j_gene: TRBJ1-1
d_gene: TRBD1
CDR3aa: CATSDRQGSEAFF

v_gene: TRBV9
j_gene: TRBJ1-5
d_gene: TRBD1
CDR3aa: CASSGTGGAGQPQHF

v_gene: TRBV6-5
j_gene: TRBJ1-5
d_gene: TRBD1
CDR3aa: CASRREGAKQPQHF

v_gene: TRBV11-3
j_gene: TRBJ1-4
d_gene: NA
CDR3aa: CASSLVRGSCPTNEKLFF

v_gene: TRBV9
j_gene: TRBJ2-2
d_gene: TRBD2
CDR3aa: CASSPGTSGGAGAGELFF